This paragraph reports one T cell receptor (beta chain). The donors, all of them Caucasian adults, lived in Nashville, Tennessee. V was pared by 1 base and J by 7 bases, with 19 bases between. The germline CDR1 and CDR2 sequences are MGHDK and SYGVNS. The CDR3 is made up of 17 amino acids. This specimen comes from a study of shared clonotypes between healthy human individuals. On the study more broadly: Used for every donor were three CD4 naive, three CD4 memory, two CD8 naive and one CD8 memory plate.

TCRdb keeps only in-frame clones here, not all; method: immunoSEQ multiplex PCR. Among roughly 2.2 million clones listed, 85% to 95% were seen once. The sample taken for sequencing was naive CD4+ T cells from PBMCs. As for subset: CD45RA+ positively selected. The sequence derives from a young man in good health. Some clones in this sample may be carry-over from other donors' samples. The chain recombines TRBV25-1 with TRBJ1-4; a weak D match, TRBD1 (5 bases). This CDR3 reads CASSESAGLPAGEKLFF. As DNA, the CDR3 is TGTGCCAGCAGTGAATCGGCGGGGCTTCCCGCGGGTGAAAAACTGTTTTTT.